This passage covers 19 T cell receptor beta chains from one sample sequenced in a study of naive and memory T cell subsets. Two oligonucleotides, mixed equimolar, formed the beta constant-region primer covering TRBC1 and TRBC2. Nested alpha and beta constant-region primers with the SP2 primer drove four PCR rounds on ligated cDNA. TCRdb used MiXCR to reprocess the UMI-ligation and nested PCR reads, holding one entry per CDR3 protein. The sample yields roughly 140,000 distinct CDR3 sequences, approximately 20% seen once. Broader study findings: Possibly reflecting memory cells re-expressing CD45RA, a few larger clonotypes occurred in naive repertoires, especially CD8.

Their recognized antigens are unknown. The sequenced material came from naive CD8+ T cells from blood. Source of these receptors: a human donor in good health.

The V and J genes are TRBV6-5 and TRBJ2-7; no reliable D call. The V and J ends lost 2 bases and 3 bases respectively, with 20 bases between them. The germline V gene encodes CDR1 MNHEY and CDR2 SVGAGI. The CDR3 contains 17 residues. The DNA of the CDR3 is TGTGCCAGCAGTTACGCCAAGGCCGGCTACTACTACTACGAGCAGTACTTC. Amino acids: CASSYAKAGYYYYEQYF.

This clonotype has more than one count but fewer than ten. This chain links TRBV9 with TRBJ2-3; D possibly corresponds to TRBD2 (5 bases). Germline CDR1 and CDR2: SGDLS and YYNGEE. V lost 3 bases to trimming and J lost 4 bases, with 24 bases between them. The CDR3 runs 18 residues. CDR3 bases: TGTGCCAGCAGCGCAATGCCCTGGTTGGAGGTGGGTCCAGATACGCAGTATTTT. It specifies CASSAMPWLEVGPDTQYF.

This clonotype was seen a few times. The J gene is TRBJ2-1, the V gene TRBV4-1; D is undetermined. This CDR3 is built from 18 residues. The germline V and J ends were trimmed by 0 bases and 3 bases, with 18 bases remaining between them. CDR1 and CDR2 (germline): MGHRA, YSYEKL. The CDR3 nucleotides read TGCGCCAGCAGCCAAGATGACCCCTTAGCATTCGTCTACAATGAGCAGTTCTTC. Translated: CASSQDDPLAFVYNEQFF.

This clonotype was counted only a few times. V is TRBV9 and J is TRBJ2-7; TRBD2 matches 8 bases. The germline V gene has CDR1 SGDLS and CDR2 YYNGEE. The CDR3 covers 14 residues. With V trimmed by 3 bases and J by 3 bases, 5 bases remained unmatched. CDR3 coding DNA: TGTGCCAGCAGCGCGGCGGGAGGAATCTACGAGCAGTACTTC. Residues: CASSAAGGIYEQYF.

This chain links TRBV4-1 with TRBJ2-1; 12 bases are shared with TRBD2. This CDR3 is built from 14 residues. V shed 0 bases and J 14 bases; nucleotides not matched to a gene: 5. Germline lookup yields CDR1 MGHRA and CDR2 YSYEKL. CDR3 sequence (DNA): TGCGCCAGCAGCCAAGATGTACTAGCGGGAGGAAAGTTCTTC. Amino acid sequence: CASSQDVLAGGKFF.

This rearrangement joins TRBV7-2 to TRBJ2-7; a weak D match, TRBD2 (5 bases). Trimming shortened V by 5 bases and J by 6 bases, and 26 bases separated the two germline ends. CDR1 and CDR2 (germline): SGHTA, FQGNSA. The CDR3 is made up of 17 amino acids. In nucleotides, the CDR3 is TGTGCCAGCAGCCCGAGAAGGTTGCTAGTAGCGCCGTCCGAGCAGTACTTC. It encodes CASSPRRLLVAPSEQYF.

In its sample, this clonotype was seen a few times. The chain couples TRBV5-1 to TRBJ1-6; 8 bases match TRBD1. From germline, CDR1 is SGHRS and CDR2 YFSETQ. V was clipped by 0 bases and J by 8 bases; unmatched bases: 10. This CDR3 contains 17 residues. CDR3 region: CASSLGPQGARYSPLHF. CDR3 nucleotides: TGCGCCAGCAGCTTGGGCCCTCAGGGGGCAAGGTATTCACCCCTCCACTTT.

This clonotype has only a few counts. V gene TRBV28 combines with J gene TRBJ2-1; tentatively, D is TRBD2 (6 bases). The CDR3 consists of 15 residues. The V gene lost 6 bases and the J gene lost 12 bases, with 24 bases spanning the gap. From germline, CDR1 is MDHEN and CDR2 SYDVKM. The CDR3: CASRSWGEAGLAQFF. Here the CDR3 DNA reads TGTGCCAGCAGGAGTTGGGGGGAAGCCGGATTAGCGCAGTTCTTC. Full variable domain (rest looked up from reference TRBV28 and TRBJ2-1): DVKVTQSSRYLVKRTGEKVFLECVQDMDHENMFWYRQDPGLGLRLIYFSYDVKMKEKGDIPEGYSVSREKKERFSLILESASTNQTSMYLCASRSWGEAGLAQFFGPGTRLTVL.

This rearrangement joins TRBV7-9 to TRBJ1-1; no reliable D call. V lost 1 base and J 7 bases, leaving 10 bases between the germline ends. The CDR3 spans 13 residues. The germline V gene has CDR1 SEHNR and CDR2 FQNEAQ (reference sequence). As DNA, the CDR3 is TGTGCCAGCAGCTTAGATTGGCAGGTTGAAGCTTTCTTT. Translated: CASSLDWQVEAFF.

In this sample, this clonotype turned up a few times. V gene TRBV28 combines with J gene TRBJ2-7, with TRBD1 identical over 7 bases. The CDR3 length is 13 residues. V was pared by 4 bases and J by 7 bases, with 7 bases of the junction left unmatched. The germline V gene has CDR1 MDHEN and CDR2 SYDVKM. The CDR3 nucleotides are TGTGCCAGCAGTTCTCCGGGACAGAAAGAGCAGTACTTC. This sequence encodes CASSSPGQKEQYF.

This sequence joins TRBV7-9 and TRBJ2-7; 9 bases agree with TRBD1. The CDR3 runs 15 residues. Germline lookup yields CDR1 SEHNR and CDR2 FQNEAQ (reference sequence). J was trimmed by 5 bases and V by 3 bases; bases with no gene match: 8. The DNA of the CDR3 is TGTGCCAGCAGCTTGAATGGACAGGGGTACCACGAGCAGTACTTC. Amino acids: CASSLNGQGYHEQYF.

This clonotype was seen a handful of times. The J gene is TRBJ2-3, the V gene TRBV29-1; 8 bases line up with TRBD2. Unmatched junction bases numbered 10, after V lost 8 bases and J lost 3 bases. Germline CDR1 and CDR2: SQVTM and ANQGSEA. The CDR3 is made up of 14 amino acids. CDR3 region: CSSRAGDMTDTQYF. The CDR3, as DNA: TGCAGCTCCCGAGCGGGAGATATGACAGATACGCAGTATTTT.

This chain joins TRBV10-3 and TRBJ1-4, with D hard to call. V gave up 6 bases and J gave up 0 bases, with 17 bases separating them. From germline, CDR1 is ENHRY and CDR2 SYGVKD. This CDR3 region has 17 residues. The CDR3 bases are TGTGCCATCAGCGAATTGCCGCCAGAGTCAACTAATGAAAAACTGTTTTTT. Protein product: CAISELPPESTNEKLFF.

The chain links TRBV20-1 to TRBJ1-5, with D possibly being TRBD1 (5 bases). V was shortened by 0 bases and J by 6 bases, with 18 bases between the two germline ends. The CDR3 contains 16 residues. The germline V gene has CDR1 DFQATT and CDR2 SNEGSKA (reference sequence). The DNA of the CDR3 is TGCAGTGCTAGAGAATTGGGCAGGGTGGATTCTCAGCCCCAGCATTTT. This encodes CSARELGRVDSQPQHF.

CDR3 nucleotides: TGTGCCAGCAGCCCAGGGACAGGGGTTGGGGTTGACACTGAAGCTTTCTTT. As protein: CASSPGTGVGVDTEAFF. This chain connects TRBV14 to TRBJ1-1, with 10 positions matching TRBD1. Per the germline V gene, CDR1 is SGHDN and CDR2 is FVKESK. J gave up 3 bases and V 4 bases, and 11 bases lay outside the gene matches. The CDR3 totals 17 residues.

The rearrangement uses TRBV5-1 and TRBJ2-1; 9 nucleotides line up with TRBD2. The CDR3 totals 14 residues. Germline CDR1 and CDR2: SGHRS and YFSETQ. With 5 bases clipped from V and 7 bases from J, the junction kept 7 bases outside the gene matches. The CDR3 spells CASRTSGGGNEQFF. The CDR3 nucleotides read TGCGCCAGCAGGACTAGCGGAGGAGGTAATGAGCAGTTCTTC.

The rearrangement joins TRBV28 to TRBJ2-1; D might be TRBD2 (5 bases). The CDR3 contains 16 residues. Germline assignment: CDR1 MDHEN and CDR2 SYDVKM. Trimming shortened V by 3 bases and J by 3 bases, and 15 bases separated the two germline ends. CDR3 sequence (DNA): TGTGCCAGCAGTTTTCATAGGGAGTTAGGCTACAATGAGCAGTTCTTC. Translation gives CASSFHRELGYNEQFF.

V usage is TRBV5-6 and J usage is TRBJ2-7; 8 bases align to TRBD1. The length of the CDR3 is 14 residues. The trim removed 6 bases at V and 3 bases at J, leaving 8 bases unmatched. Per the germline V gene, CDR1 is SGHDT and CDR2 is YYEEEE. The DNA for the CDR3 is TGTGCCAGCAACCCGGGACAGGAGATCTACGAGCAGTACTTC. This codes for CASNPGQEIYEQYF. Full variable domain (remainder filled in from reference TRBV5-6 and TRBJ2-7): DAGVTQSPTHLIKTRGQQVTLRCSPKSGHDTVSWYQQALGQGPQFIFQYYEEEERQRGNFPDRFSGHQFPNYSSELNVNALLLGDSALYLCASNPGQEIYEQYFGPGTRLTVT.

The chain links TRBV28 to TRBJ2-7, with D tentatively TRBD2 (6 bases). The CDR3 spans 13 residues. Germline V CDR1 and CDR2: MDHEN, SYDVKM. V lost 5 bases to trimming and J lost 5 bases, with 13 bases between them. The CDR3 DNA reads TGTGCCAGCAGTGTCGGACTATTCAACGAGCAGTACTTC. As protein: CASSVGLFNEQYF.